This entry is about one TCR beta chain. Its antigen is currently unknown. The entry originates in a study of CD8 T cells in ankylosing spondylitis. Study results and limitations: Apparently characteristic of ankylosing spondylitis blood was a TCR beta motif (eight highly homologous variants). Peripheral blood held disease-linked clones only at relatively low frequency, and these were CD8+.

V lost 3 bases, J lost 1 base, and 3 bases lay in between. Germline CDR1 is SNHLY and CDR2 is FYNNEI. The CDR3 totals 12 residues. Researchers built TCR beta libraries using quantitative 5'-RACE with molecular barcodes. TCRdb re-analysed the 5' RACE reads in MiXCR, keeping a single row per CDR3 protein. The sample has 200,000 to 250,000 distinct CDR3 sequences; 18% are singletons. The TCR originated in a male donor with ankylosing spondylitis. The J gene is TRBJ2-5, the V gene TRBV2, with no clear D. Sequencing input: blood, either unsorted or a sorted T cell fraction (not recorded which). CDR3 sequence (DNA): TGTGCCAGCAGTGAGGTCCAAGAGACCCAGTACTTC. The encoded protein is CASSEVQETQYF.